This is a list of T cell receptor beta chains from one sample in a study of CD8+ T cells in alopecia areata. Repertoires were generated with immunoSEQ multiplex PCR, while TCRdb's copy carries only in-frame clones and drops some. The sample shows about 180,000 clones, 40% to 65% of them seen only once. This material consisted of CD8+ T cells sorted from blood, taken at week 24, from a patient treated with tofacitinib. Receptor source: a human donor with alopecia areata. Each CDR3 is given with its conserved first and last residue. Fields, in order: J gene, D gene, V gene, clone size, CDR3 protein, CDR3 DNA. A D gene is named only where the DNA matches it firmly. Only some rows state a clone size, as once, few, many or a class for expanded clones.

TRBJ2-1 - TRBV4-1 - CASSQDYNEQFF TGCGCCAGCAGCCAAGATTACAATGAGCAGTTCTTC
TRBJ2-7 - TRBV29-1 few CSVQGGNEQYF TGCAGCGTTCAGGGGGGGAACGAGCAGTACTTC
TRBJ2-7 - TRBV11-1 - CASSITDGYEQYF TGTGCCAGCAGCATAACGGACGGCTACGAGCAGTACTTC
TRBJ1-2 TRBD1 TRBV4-3 - CASSQARGLDYGYTF TGCGCCAGCAGCCAAGCCAGGGGGCTTGACTATGGCTACACCTTC
TRBJ1-2 TRBD1 TRBV29-1 - CSVPGQGLYGYTF TGCAGCGTTCCAGGACAGGGCCTCTATGGCTACACCTTC
TRBJ2-7 TRBD1 TRBV27 - CASSLFQGAGEQYF TGTGCCAGCAGTTTATTCCAGGGGGCTGGCGAGCAGTACTTC
TRBJ2-1 TRBD2 TRBV5-1 - CASSASGGSYNEQFF TGCGCCAGCAGCGCTAGCGGGGGCTCCTACAATGAGCAGTTCTTC
TRBJ2-7 TRBD2 TRBV11-2 - CASSLGELAGITYEQYF TGTGCCAGCAGCTTAGGGGAACTAGCGGGGATAACCTACGAGCAGTACTTC
TRBJ2-7 - TRBV5-6 - CASRSPGANEQYF TGTGCCAGCAGATCTCCGGGGGCGAACGAGCAGTACTTC
TRBJ1-2 - TRBV29-1 - CSVEEPNYGYTF TGCAGCGTTGAGGAGCCTAACTATGGCTACACCTTC
TRBJ2-7 - TRBV7-2 - CASSLEGFSYEQYF TGTGCCAGCAGCTTAGAGGGATTCTCCTACGAGCAGTACTTC
TRBJ2-2 TRBD2 TRBV6-5 - CASSYSGENTGELFF TGTGCCAGCAGTTATAGCGGGGAGAACACCGGGGAGCTGTTTTTT
TRBJ2-7 TRBD1 TRBV10-2 - CASSPGQYEQYF TGCGCCAGCAGCCCGGGACAGTACGAGCAGTACTTC
TRBJ2-6 - TRBV30 - CARGSGANVLTF TGTGCCCGGGGCTCTGGGGCCAACGTCCTGACTTTC
TRBJ1-1 - TRBV20-1 - CRLGTEAFF TGCAGACTCGGCACTGAAGCTTTCTTT
TRBJ2-7 - TRBV7-2 few CASSGGAIYEQYF TGTGCCAGCAGCGGGGGGGCCATCTACGAGCAGTACTTC
TRBJ2-7 - TRBV16 - CASSPQSSYEQYF TGTGCCAGCAGCCCGCAGAGCTCCTACGAGCAGTACTTC
TRBJ2-1 TRBD2 TRBV7-6 - CASSFTSGGVWNEQFF TGTGCCAGCAGCTTTACTAGCGGGGGGGTCTGGAATGAGCAGTTCTTC
TRBJ1-1 TRBD1 TRBV9 - CASSSWTGENTEAFF TGTGCCAGCAGCTCGTGGACAGGGGAGAACACTGAAGCTTTCTTT
TRBJ2-2 - TRBV27 - CASSQTQLAGELFF TGTGCCAGCAGTCAGACCCAACTAGCCGGGGAGCTGTTTTTT
TRBJ2-7 - TRBV5-1 - CASSFLSRDEQYF TGCGCCAGCAGCTTTCTCTCGCGGGACGAGCAGTACTTC
TRBJ2-7 - TRBV5-1 few CASSLPGAEQYF TGCGCCAGCAGCTTGCCCGGGGCAGAGCAGTACTTC
TRBJ1-5 TRBD1 TRBV19 few CASDRGNQPQHF TGTGCCAGTGACAGGGGCAATCAGCCCCAGCATTTT
TRBJ2-3 - TRBV7-7 - CASSLGPTTDTQYF TGTGCCAGCAGCTTAGGTCCGACCACAGATACGCAGTATTTT
TRBJ2-1 - TRBV4-2 - CASSQARNGNEQFF TGTGCCAGCAGCCAAGCTAGAAATGGTAATGAGCAGTTCTTC
TRBJ2-5 TRBD1 TRBV30 - CAWDRGSPQETQYF TGTGCCTGGGACAGGGGCTCACCACAAGAGACCCAGTACTTC
TRBJ2-4 TRBD1 TRBV28 - CASSLWGTGSPGNIQYF TGTGCCAGCAGTTTATGGGGGACAGGGAGTCCCGGAAACATTCAGTACTTC
TRBJ1-5 TRBD1 TRBV30 few CAWSETGGGNQPQHF TGTGCCTGGAGTGAGACAGGGGGTGGAAATCAGCCCCAGCATTTT
TRBJ1-4 - TRBV15 - CATSLRGLGNEKLFF TGTGCCACCAGCCTTCGGGGGCTCGGTAATGAAAAACTGTTTTTT
TRBJ2-7 - TRBV4-3 - CASSQDSGVSYEQYF TGCGCCAGCAGCCAAGATTCCGGGGTCTCCTACGAGCAGTACTTC
TRBJ2-1 - TRBV2 - CASSETRRETYNEQFF TGTGCCAGCAGCGAAACCAGGCGGGAAACCTACAATGAGCAGTTCTTC
TRBJ2-7 - TRBV4-3 - CASSQSNRGDYEQYF TGCGCCAGCAGCCAATCAAACCGAGGGGACTACGAGCAGTACTTC
TRBJ1-2 - TRBV29-1 - CSVEDRTTGPLGYTF TGCAGCGTTGAAGACCGAACGACAGGCCCCTTGGGCTACACCTTC
TRBJ1-5 - TRBV6-6 - CASSDRTNQPQHF TGTGCCAGCAGTGACAGGACCAATCAGCCCCAGCATTTT
TRBJ1-1 TRBD1 TRBV30 - CAGDRVYTEAFF TGTGCCGGGGACAGGGTCTACACTGAAGCTTTCTTT
TRBJ1-2 TRBD1 TRBV30 - CARAEPGTDGYTF TGTGCCCGCGCCGAACCTGGGACAGATGGCTACACCTTC
TRBJ2-3 - TRBV11-2 few CASSPHKRSTDTQYF TGTGCCAGCAGCCCCCACAAACGGAGCACAGATACGCAGTATTTT
TRBJ1-1 TRBD1 TRBV13 - CASSSGGPMNTEAFF TGTGCCAGCAGCTCAGGGGGCCCCATGAACACTGAAGCTTTCTTT
TRBJ1-1 - TRBV2 few CASIGRGNTEAFF TGTGCCAGCATCGGACGGGGTAACACTGAAGCTTTCTTT
TRBJ2-1 - TRBV30 - CAWSVMGDEQFF TGTGCCTGGTCGGTAATGGGGGATGAGCAGTTCTTC
TRBJ2-1 TRBD2 TRBV2 - CASSEGLAGYNEQFF TGTGCCAGCAGTGAAGGGCTAGCGGGGTATAATGAGCAGTTCTTC
TRBJ2-1 - TRBV4-1 - CASSQFNEQFF TGCGCCAGCAGCCAATTCAATGAGCAGTTCTTC
TRBJ1-5 - TRBV11-2 once CASSFCPCNQPQHF TGTGCCAGCAGCTTTTGTCCGTGTAATCAGCCCCAGCATTTT
TRBJ1-5 TRBD1 TRBV7-9 - CASSAGTGNQPQHF TGTGCCAGCAGCGCCGGGACAGGGAATCAGCCCCAGCATTTT
TRBJ2-7 - TRBV7-9 - CASSLPYGYEQYF TGTGCCAGCAGCCTACCGTATGGCTACGAGCAGTACTTC
TRBJ1-2 - TRBV30 - CAWSGDSYGYTF TGTGCCTGGAGTGGAGACAGCTATGGCTACACCTTC
TRBJ2-7 TRBD2 TRBV30 - CAFSTSGGYYEQYF TGTGCCTTCTCGACTAGCGGGGGGTACTACGAGCAGTACTTC
TRBJ2-7 TRBD2 TRBV27 - CASAMGGLAGNEQYF TGTGCCAGCGCCATGGGGGGACTAGCGGGGAACGAGCAGTACTTC
TRBJ1-2 TRBD1 TRBV11-2 few CASSATGGHYGYTF TGTGCCAGCAGCGCGACAGGGGGCCACTATGGCTACACCTTC
TRBJ1-6 - TRBV7-9 - CASSALRGNESPLHF TGTGCCAGCAGCGCACTCAGGGGAAATGAATCACCCCTCCACTTT
TRBJ1-1 - TRBV30 - CAWRAGSGEAFF TGTGCCTGGAGGGCAGGAAGCGGTGAAGCTTTCTTT
TRBJ2-1 - TRBV29-1 few CSVEGQKVYNEQFF TGCAGCGTTGAGGGGCAGAAAGTCTACAATGAGCAGTTCTTC
TRBJ1-3 - TRBV7-2 - CASSEVEGSTSGNTIYF TGTGCCAGCAGCGAAGTGGAGGGATCTACCTCTGGAAACACCATATATTTT
TRBJ1-6 - TRBV13 few CASSLGRSPLHF TGTGCCAGCAGCTTAGGACGGTCACCCCTCCACTTT
TRBJ2-1 TRBD2 TRBV6-1 - CASSELAGSYNEQFF TGTGCCAGCAGTGAACTAGCGGGCTCCTACAATGAGCAGTTCTTC
TRBJ1-5 - TRBV19 few CASSIRDTNQPQHF TGTGCCAGTAGTATCCGGGACACAAATCAGCCCCAGCATTTT
TRBJ2-1 TRBD2 TRBV5-1 - CASSLESLSGGMAEQFF TGCGCCAGCAGCTTGGAATCGCTTAGCGGGGGGATGGCTGAGCAGTTCTTC
TRBJ2-7 - TRBV30 - CAWSRDHSYEQYF TGTGCCTGGAGCCGGGATCACTCCTACGAGCAGTACTTC
TRBJ2-2 - TRBV9 - CASSRGSGTGELFF TGTGCCAGCAGCAGAGGATCTGGGACCGGGGAGCTGTTTTTT